This T cell receptor beta chain was documented in a study of cytomegalovirus exposure and HLA in healthy donors. General study points: Specific recognition of CMV antigens was confirmed in vitro for a few chains (all CMV-associated). Most TCR sequences were uncommon, yet certain public TCRs appeared in many donors. Another analysis was done later, and it associated 16,951 TCR beta sequences with HLA alleles at 0.05 false discovery rate.

The CDR3 sequence is 14 residues long. The V end lost 5 bases, the J end lost 0 bases, and 10 bases lay between the germline ends. From germline, CDR1 is SGHTA and CDR2 FQGNSA. PCR used 60 Vbeta primers and 13 Jbeta primers. Only in-frame clones appear in the TCRdb table, and some are missing; sequencing was by immunoSEQ multiplex PCR. The repertoire holds a few hundred thousand clones, with about 80% as singletons. As regards this clone: Its antigen is unidentified.

V is TRBV7-2 and J is TRBJ1-2, with D uncertain. Sequencing input: PBMCs. The TCR sequence derives from a girl under 18 in good health and CMV-seronegative. CDR3 loop: CASSLVPANYGYTF. The DNA of the CDR3 is TGTGCCAGCAGCCTAGTTCCAGCTAACTATGGCTACACCTTC. Filled out from reference TRBV7-2 and TRBJ1-2, the complete variable domain reads GAGVSQSPSNKVTEKGKDVELRCDPISGHTALYWYRQSLGQGLEFLIYFQGNSAPDKSGLPSDRFSAERTGGSVSTLTIQRTQQEDSAVYLCASSLVPANYGYTFGSGTRLTVV.